This T cell receptor beta chain was sequenced in a study of blood T cell repertoires in COVID-19. About the research overall: T cells, B-cell-depleted T cells, or PBMCs supplied cDNA or gDNA.

The CDR3 is 9 residues long. TCRdb's copy holds only in-frame clones and misses some; the assay was immunoSEQ multiplex PCR. The table lists approximately 280,000 clones, 65% to 90% of them singletons, with 5% to 6.5% in the top ten. This rearrangement joins TRBV12-1 to TRBJ1-4. TRBV12-1 is reported as a pseudogene. This clonotype was obtained from a man aged 50 to 59 with active or convalescent COVID-19. The sequenced sample was peripheral blood. The CDR3 coding sequence is TGTGCCAGCAGTAAAAAACTGTTTTTT. Encoded protein: CASSKKLFF.